This entry concerns a single TCR beta chain. Its recognized antigen is unknown. The record has no base qualities; no much larger clone is one base away. The source of the sample is a study of beta chain features in type 1 diabetes (dated by TCRdb to the late 2010s). Describing the broader study: Patients and healthy donors did not differ in mean age, gender distribution, total cell number or subset yield. A total of about 100,000,000 sorted cells were examined across all samples, and RNA yield correlated strongly with the number of cells per subset. In the study, recently diagnosed type 1 diabetes patients and matched healthy donors were compared on the TCRB repertoires of their sorted circulating CD4+ T cell subsets. Regulatory and stem cell-like memory subsets were obtained from only 8 patients and roughly 8 healthy donors, while naive and central memory subsets were obtained from all 28 donors. Summary of the overall study and its limitations: Only small numbers of individuals were included in the HLA sub-analyses, which left unresolved whether HLA type had any influence on TCRB rearrangement. Naive, central memory and regulatory TCRB repertoires appeared to be more alike among patients than among healthy donors. Shorter templates might have been favored by PCR, but patient and control samples were amplified and corrected together, so both groups would have been affected equally by any skew. Sequencing cDNA rather than genomic DNA could over-represent highly expressing activated cells, although activation and CD3 levels did not differ between groups. Fewer insertions and more nucleotide deletions at VDJ recombination sites were observed in patients with type 1 diabetes, implying thymic rearrangement abnormalities. A moderate but significant shortening of TCRB CDR3 length was observed in type 1 diabetes patients in all four CD4+ subsets.

Each donor gave one peripheral blood draw, averaging approximately 120 mL, which was collected into heparinised tubes. Naive, central memory, regulatory and stem cell-like memory CD4+ T cells were sorted on a BD FACSAria II using a panel including CD45RO, CCR7, CD25, CD127, CD95 and CD27. Purity was above 95% for every sorted population. PBMCs were isolated immediately by Lymphoprep density gradient centrifugation and stained directly without culture. So that batch effects would be minimized, each experiment stained and sorted samples in pairs, pairing one healthy donor with one patient. The entire isolated RNA was reverse transcribed using the High Capacity cDNA Reverse Transcription Kit, and thus expressed TCRB transcripts were sequenced. Deep immunoSEQ sequencing was applied to naive, central memory and regulatory T cell samples, giving an average of around 4 million total reads per sample. Sorted cells were lysed in RLT buffer and RNA was extracted with DNase-treated RNeasy Micro or Mini kits, depending on cell number. Each cell subset was processed separately to prevent cross-contamination, with patient and healthy donor samples processed together. The immunoSEQ multiplex PCR was used to amplify TCRB sequences from cDNA, generating 87-bp fragments that spanned the CDR3 region. Sequencing of the amplicons was done on the Illumina HiSeq platform. Concerning the study's data processing: PCR bias was corrected computationally using synthetic template baselines, and reads within Hamming distance 2 were collapsed, with unmergeable singletons discarded. Reads were aligned to IMGT to assign V, D and J genes, CDR3 length, and insertions or deletions at six rearrangement sites. Within each subset, clonotype counts were normalized to sorted cell number, after which true diversity and Gini coefficients were computed with the tcR R package. Repertoire sharing was quantified using the overlap coefficient calculated on TCRB nucleotide sequences. Out-of-frame TCRB sequences from naive cells were analyzed as a proxy for the pre-selection repertoire. TCRdb mirrors the immuneACCESS table, restricted to in-frame sequences. Some clones are absent from its copies; in checked studies, under half trace to an unresolved V gene, and the reason for the others is unknown. The DNA gave D and trimming, while V, J and clone size come from that table. A total of about 250,000 clones appear in this sample, roughly a tenth of them only once. The ten largest clones add up to about 0.018% of the sample.

The CDR3 contains 13 residues, cysteine and phenylalanine counted. The CDR3 DNA has 39 bases and is translated from base 1. Taken from the germline V gene, the CDR1 and CDR2 loops are SNHLY and FYNNEI. The V end loses 6 bases and the J end loses 8 bases, and a stretch of 16 bases separates them. The chain joins TRBV2 to TRBJ1-1, with the D gene uncertain. The sequencing sample was made of naive CD4+ T cells from blood. What the cell subset or site label conveys for this sample: true naive CD4+ T cells. The TCR sequence derives from a man aged 30-40 years with type 1 diabetes. The CDR3 region: CASRVEVGGEAFF. The bases are TGTGCCAGCAGAGTCGAAGTTGGCGGCGAAGCTTTCTTT.